This is a list of T cell receptor beta chains from one sample in a study of shared clonotypes between healthy human individuals. Here immunoSEQ multiplex PCR was the method, and the copy in TCRdb shows in-frame clones only, minus some. Among fewer than 850,000 clones listed, around 96% were seen once. The sample was naive CD8+ T cells sorted from blood. These TCRs come from a man aged 25 to 40 in good health. Both conserved end residues are part of each CDR3. Fields, in order: clone size, V gene, J gene, CDR3 protein. Part of the rows lack a size; the others show once, few, many or a class for expanded clones.

size: -; V: TRBV9; J: TRBJ1-1; CDR3: CASSEGDFGTEAFF
size: -; V: TRBV5-1; J: TRBJ1-1; CDR3: CASSFTGDGGTEAFF
size: -; V: TRBV4-1; J: TRBJ2-2; CDR3: CASTLALNTGELFF
size: -; V: TRBV11-2; J: TRBJ2-7; CDR3: CASSLERGGGRHEQYF
size: -; V: TRBV27; J: TRBJ2-1; CDR3: CASSLLGQREQFF
size: once; V: TRBV2; J: TRBJ2-7; CDR3: CASSVLASGSLTYEQYF
size: -; V: TRBV7-9; J: TRBJ2-5; CDR3: CASSPYRGERETQYF
size: few; V: TRBV7-3; J: TRBJ1-1; CDR3: CASSLLGNTEAFF
size: -; V: TRBV27; J: TRBJ2-3; CDR3: CASSLTATTSTDTQYF
size: -; V: TRBV4-1; J: TRBJ2-1; CDR3: CASSQGSGAGGLGEQFF
size: -; V: TRBV11-2; J: TRBJ2-7; CDR3: CASSSGTLDYEQYF
size: -; V: TRBV27; J: TRBJ2-5; CDR3: CASSETTGQTETQYF
size: -; V: TRBV27; J: TRBJ1-5; CDR3: CASSEGTGGNQPQHF
size: -; V: TRBV6-1; J: TRBJ2-1; CDR3: CASSRLEQFF
size: -; V: TRBV4-1; J: TRBJ2-3; CDR3: CASSQDLGAATDTQYF
size: once; V: TRBV28; J: TRBJ2-3; CDR3: CASSFIGNLTDTQYF
size: -; V: TRBV9; J: TRBJ2-1; CDR3: CASTTPPGGPENEQFF
size: -; V: TRBV20-1; J: TRBJ1-4; CDR3: CSVEKLFF
size: -; V: TRBV19; J: TRBJ2-1; CDR3: CASSPENYNEQFF
size: -; V: TRBV7-9; J: TRBJ2-7; CDR3: CASSLEDRDYEQYF
size: -; V: TRBV29-1; J: TRBJ2-3; CDR3: CSASSGVTDTQYF
size: -; V: TRBV27; J: TRBJ2-7; CDR3: CASSRTGDYEQYF
size: -; V: TRBV11-3; J: TRBJ2-2; CDR3: CASSRSTIGELFF
size: -; V: TRBV15; J: TRBJ2-4; CDR3: CATSRDMASAAKNIQYF